Listed here are 15 T cell receptor beta chains from one sample, sequenced in a study of technical replicates of blood from several donors. TCRdb keeps only in-frame clones here, not all; method: immunoSEQ multiplex PCR. The sample includes tens of thousands of clones, approximately 91% of them seen just once. Source material: PBMCs. The receptor source for this set is a human donor in good health. Some clones in this sample may be carry-over from other donors' samples.

The chain employs TRBV6-1 and TRBJ1-1; perhaps TRBD1 as D (5 bases). The CDR3 extends over 14 amino acids. CDR1 and CDR2 from the germline V gene are MNHNS and SASEGT. Trimming left V 5 bases short and J 0 bases short, with 10 bases between. DNA for the CDR3: TGTGCCAGCAGTATCGCAGGGATGAACACTGAAGCTTTCTTT. Translation gives CASSIAGMNTEAFF.

This chain uses TRBV7-3 with TRBJ2-3, with 10 bases fitting TRBD2. The CDR3 is 16 residues long. Germline-derived CDR1 and CDR2 are SGHTA and FQGTGA. The ends lost 5 bases at V and 4 bases at J; junction bases unmatched: 9. The CDR3 region is CASSLEQRGGADTQYF. As DNA, the CDR3 is TGTGCCAGCAGCCTCGAACAGCGGGGGGGCGCAGATACGCAGTATTTT.

This chain uses TRBV27 with TRBJ2-7; unclear D gene. Germline CDR1 and CDR2: MNHEY and SMNVEV (reference sequence). There are 13 residues in the CDR3. Trimming cost V 6 bases and J 0 bases, with 9 bases left between them. DNA for the CDR3: TGTGCCAGCAGGCCTCTGAGCTCCTACGAGCAGTACTTC. Translation gives CASRPLSSYEQYF.

The chain employs TRBV7-9 and TRBJ1-4, with D maybe TRBD1 (5 bases). Per the germline V gene, CDR1 is SEHNR and CDR2 is FQNEAQ (reference sequence). With 6 bases removed from V and 8 bases from J, the gap between germline ends came to 10 bases. The CDR3 has 12 amino acids. CDR3 protein: CASSPRGEKLFF. The CDR3 region has the DNA TGTGCCAGCAGTCCTAGGGGCGAAAAACTGTTTTTT. The variable domain in full, with the rest retrieved from reference TRBV7-9 and TRBJ1-4, is DTGVSQNPRHKITKRGQNVTFRCDPISEHNRLYWYRQTLGQGPEFLTYFQNEAQLEKSRLLSDRFSAERPKGSFSTLEIQRTEQGDSAMYLCASSPRGEKLFFGSGTQLSVL.

The chain combines TRBV4-1 with TRBJ1-4, with TRBD1 identical over 9 bases. From germline, CDR1 is MGHRA and CDR2 YSYEKL. The CDR3 totals 14 residues. The ends lost 4 bases at V and 6 bases at J; junction bases unmatched: 3. The CDR3 here is CASSRGQGYEKLFF. DNA of the CDR3: TGCGCCAGCAGCCGTGGACAGGGGTATGAAAAACTGTTTTTT.

The CDR3: CASRPLGGNQPQHF. In nucleotides, the CDR3 is TGTGCCAGTAGGCCCTTGGGGGGGAATCAGCCCCAGCATTTT. The chain has TRBV19 and TRBJ1-5; tentative D call: TRBD1 (5 bases). The V end was cut by 6 bases, the J end by 4 bases, with 13 bases between. Germline CDR1 is LNHDA and CDR2 is SQIVND (reference sequence). The CDR3 is 14 amino acids.

The chain recombines TRBV5-1 with TRBJ2-3, with 9 nucleotides matching TRBD1. The CDR3 spans 15 residues. Germline values: CDR1 SGHRS, CDR2 YFSETQ. The V gene end was trimmed by 3 bases and the J gene end by 5 bases; junction bases not matched to a gene: 7. CDR3 region: CASSSGTGLGDTQYF. CDR3 nucleotide sequence: TGCGCCAGCAGCTCCGGGACAGGGTTGGGAGATACGCAGTATTTT.

V usage is TRBV27 and J usage is TRBJ2-7; 9 bases are a match to TRBD2. CDR3 length: 15 residues. Per the germline V gene, CDR1 is MNHEY and CDR2 is SMNVEV (reference sequence). After removal of 0 bases from V and 7 bases from J, the junction contained 7 bases not matched to a gene. The CDR3 is CASSLSNPLAGEQYF. In nucleotides, the CDR3 is TGTGCCAGCAGTTTATCCAACCCACTAGCGGGTGAGCAGTACTTC.

This chain links TRBV18 with TRBJ2-5, with D possibly being TRBD2 (6 bases). The V end was cut by 6 bases, the J end by 0 bases, with 11 bases between. This CDR3 contains 14 residues. Germline V CDR1 and CDR2: KGHSH, LQKENI. The CDR3 DNA is TGTGCCAGCTCCCCGGGAGAGTACCAAGAGACCCAGTACTTC. It is translated as CASSPGEYQETQYF.

There are a few counts of this clone. The chain couples TRBV9 to TRBJ2-2, with 14 bases aligning to TRBD2. CDR3 length: 21 amino acids. Losses at the gene ends were 2 bases for V and 5 bases for J; bases not matched to a gene: 17. The V gene's germline CDR1 is SGDLS and CDR2 YYNGEE. The CDR3 sequence: CASSVEPKTSGRAGFTGELFF. The CDR3 DNA reads as TGTGCCAGCAGCGTCGAACCGAAGACTAGCGGGAGGGCCGGGTTTACCGGGGAGCTGTTTTTT.

This clone was observed once. The chain combines TRBV23-1 with TRBJ2-7, with 11 nucleotides matching TRBD2. TRBV23-1 is reported as an ORF; its role is uncertain. J was trimmed by 6 bases and V by 2 bases; bases with no gene match: 21. This CDR3 is built from 20 residues. The CDR3 loop is CASSQTPAGLAGHLGPEQYF. Written as DNA, the CDR3 is TGCGCCAGCAGTCAAACCCCCGCCGGACTAGCGGGTCACCTAGGTCCCGAGCAGTACTTC.

The V call is TRBV19, the J call TRBJ1-1; D is unresolved. Between the trimmed V and J ends, which lost 1 base and 0 bases, there was a span of 15 bases. Germline CDR1 reads LNHDA; CDR2 reads SQIVND (reference sequence). The CDR3 covers 17 residues. The CDR3 reads CASSIGIQSLVNTEAFF. CDR3 bases: TGTGCCAGTAGTATAGGTATACAGTCACTGGTGAACACTGAAGCTTTCTTT.

The chain has TRBV21-1 and TRBJ2-3; the D call TRBD2 from the table was never checked on the DNA. TRBV21-1 is classified as a pseudogene. CDR3 size: 18 residues. The CDR3 DNA is TGTGCCAGCAACAACTTCCCCTCGCCGCTCACTAGCACAGATACGCAGTATTTT. Protein: CASNNFPSPLTSTDTQYF.

This clone was recorded only once. V is TRBV7-9 and J is TRBJ2-7, with TRBD1 identical over 9 bases. J lost 6 bases, V lost 6 bases, and 12 bases had no gene match. The CDR3 runs 15 residues. Germline-derived CDR1 and CDR2 are SEHNR and FQNEAQ (reference sequence). DNA of the CDR3: TGTGCCAGCAGACCTGCGACAGGGGGTAACGGCGAGCAGTACTTC. Its translation: CASRPATGGNGEQYF. Drawing the rest from reference TRBV7-9 and TRBJ2-7, the complete variable domain is DTGVSQNPRHKITKRGQNVTFRCDPISEHNRLYWYRQTLGQGPEFLTYFQNEAQLEKSRLLSDRFSAERPKGSFSTLEIQRTEQGDSAMYLCASRPATGGNGEQYFGPGTRLTVT.

This chain uses TRBV7-2 with TRBJ2-2, with 11 positions matching TRBD2. Per the germline V gene, CDR1 is SGHTA and CDR2 is FQGNSA. Trimming took 6 bases from V and 1 from J; bases not matched to a gene: 1. The CDR3 length is 15 residues. CDR3 DNA: TGTGCCAGCAGGGGACTAGCGGTGAACACCGGGGAGCTGTTTTTT. Protein sequence: CASRGLAVNTGELFF. Using reference TRBV7-2 and TRBJ2-2 for the parts outside the CDR3, the full variable domain is GAGVSQSPSNKVTEKGKDVELRCDPISGHTALYWYRQSLGQGLEFLIYFQGNSAPDKSGLPSDRFSAERTGGSVSTLTIQRTQQEDSAVYLCASRGLAVNTGELFFGEGSRLTVL.